The T cell receptor beta chain under discussion was sequenced for a study of blood T cell repertoires in COVID-19. Overall study context: Researchers got acute and convalescent COVID-19 samples from the United States, Italy and Spain.

Some clones are missing from TCRdb's copy, which holds only in-frame ones; the method was immunoSEQ multiplex PCR. Of about 350,000 clones in the sample, more than 70% are singletons; the top ten hold 3.9%. The CDR3 has 15 residues. In germline, CDR1 is WSHSY, CDR2 SAAADI. V shed 5 bases and J 1 base; nucleotides not matched to a gene: 6. The specimen was peripheral blood. This chain links TRBV10-2 with TRBJ1-1; 8 nucleotides line up with TRBD1. The source is a woman aged 55-69 years with COVID-19, enrolled during active disease. Here the CDR3 DNA reads TGCGCCAGCAGTAAGACAGGGGTGGGGAACACTGAAGCTTTCTTT. Amino acid sequence: CASSKTGVGNTEAFF.